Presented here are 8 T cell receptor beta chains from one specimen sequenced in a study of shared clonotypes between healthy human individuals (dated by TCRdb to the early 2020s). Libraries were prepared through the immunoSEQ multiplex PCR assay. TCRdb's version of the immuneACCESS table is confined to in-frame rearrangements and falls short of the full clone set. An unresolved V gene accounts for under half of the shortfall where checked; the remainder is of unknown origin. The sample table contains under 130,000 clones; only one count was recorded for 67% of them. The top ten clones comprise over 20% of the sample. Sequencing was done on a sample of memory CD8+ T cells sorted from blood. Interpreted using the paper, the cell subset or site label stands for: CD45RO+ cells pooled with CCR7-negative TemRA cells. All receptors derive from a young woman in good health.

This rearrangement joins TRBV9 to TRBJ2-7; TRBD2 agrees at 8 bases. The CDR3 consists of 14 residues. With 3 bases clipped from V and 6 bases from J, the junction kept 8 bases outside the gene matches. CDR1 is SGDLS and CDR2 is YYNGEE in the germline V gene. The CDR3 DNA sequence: TGTGCCAGCAGCGCGAACGCGGGGGGTTCCGAGCAGTACTTC. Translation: CASSANAGGSEQYF.

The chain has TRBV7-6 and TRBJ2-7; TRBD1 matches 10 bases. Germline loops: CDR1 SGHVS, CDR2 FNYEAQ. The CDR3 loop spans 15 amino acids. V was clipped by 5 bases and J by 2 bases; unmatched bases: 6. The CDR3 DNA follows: TGTGCCAGCAGCCAAGTCGGGACAGGGGCCTACGAGCAGTACTTC. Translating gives CASSQVGTGAYEQYF.

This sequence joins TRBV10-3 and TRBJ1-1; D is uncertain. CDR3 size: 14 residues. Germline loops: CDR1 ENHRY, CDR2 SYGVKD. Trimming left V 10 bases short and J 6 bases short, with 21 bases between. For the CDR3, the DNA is TGTGCCAGCTCAGCCCCTCAGCTTAGGGCTGAAGCTTTCTTT. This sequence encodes CASSAPQLRAEAFF.

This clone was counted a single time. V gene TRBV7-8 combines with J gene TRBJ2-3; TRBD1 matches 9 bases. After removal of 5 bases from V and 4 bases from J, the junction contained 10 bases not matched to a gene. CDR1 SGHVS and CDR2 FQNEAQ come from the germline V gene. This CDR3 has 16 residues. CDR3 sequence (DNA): TGTGCCAGCAGCCGTTTAGACAGGGGGATTGCAGATACGCAGTATTTT. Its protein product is CASSRLDRGIADTQYF.

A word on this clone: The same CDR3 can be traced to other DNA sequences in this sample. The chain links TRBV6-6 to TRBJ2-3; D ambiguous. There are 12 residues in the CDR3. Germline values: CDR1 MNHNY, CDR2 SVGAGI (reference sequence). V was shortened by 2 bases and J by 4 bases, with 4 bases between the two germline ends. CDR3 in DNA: TGTGCCAGCAGTTACGGCCCAGATACGCAGTATTTT. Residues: CASSYGPDTQYF.

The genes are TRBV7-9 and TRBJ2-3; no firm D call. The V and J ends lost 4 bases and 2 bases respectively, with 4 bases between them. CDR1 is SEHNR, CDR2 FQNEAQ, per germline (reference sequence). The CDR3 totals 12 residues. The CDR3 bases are TGTGCCAGCAGCTCCCTCACAGATACGCAGTATTTT. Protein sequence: CASSSLTDTQYF. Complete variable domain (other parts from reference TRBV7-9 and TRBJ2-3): DTGVSQNPRHKITKRGQNVTFRCDPISEHNRLYWYRQTLGQGPEFLTYFQNEAQLEKSRLLSDRFSAERPKGSFSTLEIQRTEQGDSAMYLCASSSLTDTQYFGPGTRLTVL.

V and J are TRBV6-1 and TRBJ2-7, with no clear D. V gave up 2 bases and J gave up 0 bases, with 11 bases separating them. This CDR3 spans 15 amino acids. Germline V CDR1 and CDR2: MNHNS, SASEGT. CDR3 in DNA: TGTGCCAGCAGTGAATACGGCGGAAGCTCCTACGAGCAGTACTTC. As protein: CASSEYGGSSYEQYF.

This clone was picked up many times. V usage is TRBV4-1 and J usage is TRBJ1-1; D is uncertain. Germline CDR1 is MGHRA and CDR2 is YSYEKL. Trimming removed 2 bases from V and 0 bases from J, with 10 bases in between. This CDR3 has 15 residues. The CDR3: CASSQTLTVNTEAFF. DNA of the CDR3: TGCGCCAGCAGCCAAACCCTGACGGTGAACACTGAAGCTTTCTTT.